A selection of T cell receptor beta chains follows, all from one sample in a study of response to subunit inactivated influenza vaccine. TCRdb analysed the RT-PCR reads with MiXCR anew, one entry per CDR3 protein. The table shows 300,000 to 350,000 distinct CDR3 sequences, with around a fifth occurring only once. Here the sequenced sample was PBMCs from blood, taken 21 months after vaccination. All receptors derive from a man between 50 and 75 years old who received an inactivated influenza vaccine. Each CDR3 is given with its conserved first and last residue. The D gene is left open where the match is weak. The size entry is marked missing in some rows and otherwise reads once, few, many or a size class.

>TRBD1|-|TRBJ2-2|16|TRBV24-1
CATSDTGTGGHGELFF
TGTGCCACCAGTGACACCGGGACAGGGGGCCACGGGGAGCTGTTTTTT
>-|-|TRBJ2-2|16|TRBV12-3/TRBV12-4
CASSQTGHANTGELFF
TGTGCCAGCAGTCAAACAGGGCATGCGAACACCGGGGAGCTGTTTTTT
>TRBD1|few|TRBJ1-4|14|TRBV3-1
CASSPMDRDEKLFF
TGTGCCAGCAGCCCGATGGACAGGGACGAAAAACTGTTTTTT
>-|-|TRBJ1-1|14|TRBV7-2
CASSISPRGTEAFF
TGTGCCAGCAGCATTAGCCCCAGGGGCACTGAAGCTTTCTTT
>TRBD1|-|TRBJ2-6|17|TRBV6-2/TRBV6-3
CASTMARGKSGANVLTF
TGTGCCAGCACTATGGCCAGGGGGAAATCTGGGGCCAACGTCCTGACTTTC
>-|many|TRBJ1-1|17|TRBV6-5
CASSYSFSVGGTTEAFF
TGTGCCAGCAGTTACTCGTTCTCCGTGGGGGGGACTACTGAAGCTTTCTTT
>TRBD1|-|TRBJ1-1|12|TRBV7-2
CASSYRGSEAFF
TGTGCCAGCAGTTACAGGGGAAGTGAAGCTTTCTTT
>TRBD1|-|TRBJ2-1|17|TRBV7-9
CASSFRRDRTTHNEQFF
TGTGCCAGCAGCTTCCGGCGGGACAGGACTACGCACAATGAGCAGTTCTTC
>-|few|TRBJ2-5|13|TRBV7-2
CASSSSGKETQYF
TGTGCCAGCAGCAGTAGCGGAAAAGAGACCCAGTACTTC
>TRBD2|-|TRBJ2-2|15|TRBV19
CASRGLARATGELFF
TGTGCCAGTAGGGGACTAGCGCGAGCCACCGGGGAGCTGTTTTTT
>TRBD1|few|TRBJ1-5|20|TRBV6-2/TRBV6-3
CASSYQRGRLSPYSNQPQHF
TGTGCCAGCAGTTACCAGAGGGGGCGATTGTCACCTTATAGCAATCAGCCCCAGCATTTT
>TRBD2|-|TRBJ2-1|16|TRBV12-5
CASGLKTSGRRHEQFF
TGTGCTAGTGGTTTGAAGACTAGCGGGAGAAGACATGAGCAGTTCTTC
>-|few|TRBJ1-1|13|TRBV5-6
CASTLGSNTEAFF
TGTGCCAGCACCCTAGGCAGTAACACTGAAGCTTTCTTT
>-|-|TRBJ2-3|16|TRBV18
CASSPETPTSTDTQYF
TGTGCCAGCTCACCCGAGACTCCAACTAGCACAGATACGCAGTATTTT
>TRBD2|few|TRBJ2-5|16|TRBV4-2
CASSQDSGLPQETQYF
TGTGCCAGCAGCCAAGATTCGGGACTACCTCAAGAGACCCAGTACTTC
>-|few|TRBJ1-2|14|TRBV11-2
CASSPGQRGGGYTF
TGTGCCAGCAGCCCCGGACAGCGGGGAGGTGGCTACACCTTC
>-|few|TRBJ2-7|15|TRBV13
CASSLEGSLTYEQYF
TGTGCCAGCAGCTTAGAAGGGTCCTTAACCTACGAGCAGTACTTC
>TRBD2|-|TRBJ2-3|18|TRBV6-5
CASSYVASGGTFADTQYF
TGTGCCAGCAGTTACGTGGCTAGCGGGGGGACTTTCGCAGATACGCAGTATTTT
>TRBD2|-|TRBJ2-2|16|TRBV12-3/TRBV12-4
CASSPAGAGGFGELFF
TGTGCCAGCAGTCCGGCCGGTGCGGGGGGGTTCGGGGAGCTGTTTTTT
>TRBD1|few|TRBJ2-7|17|TRBV28
CASSDRDRVLRLYEQYF
TGTGCCAGCAGTGACCGGGACAGGGTACTCCGGCTCTACGAGCAGTACTTC
>TRBD2|-|TRBJ2-3|13|TRBV10-3
CAIASAGEDTQYF
TGTGCCATCGCGTCGGCGGGGGAGGATACGCAGTATTTT
>-|-|TRBJ1-1|14|TRBV7-2
CASSLLSENTEAFF
TGTGCCAGCAGCTTACTCTCAGAGAACACTGAAGCTTTCTTT
>-|few|TRBJ1-3|14|TRBV7-9
CASSLPGSGNTIYF
TGTGCCAGCAGCTTGCCTGGCTCTGGAAACACCATATATTTT
>TRBD1|few|TRBJ1-2|13|TRBV20-1
CSAEGQGAYGYTF
TGCAGTGCGGAGGGACAGGGGGCATACGGCTACACCTTC
>-|-|TRBJ2-2|17|TRBV4-2
CASSQDPGRGLTGELFF
TGTGCCAGCAGCCAAGATCCCGGCAGGGGTCTCACCGGGGAGCTGTTTTTT
>-|many|TRBJ1-1|16|TRBV6-2/TRBV6-3
CASGSRTLAMNTEAFF
TGTGCCAGCGGGTCGAGGACGCTTGCAATGAACACTGAAGCTTTCTTT
>-|many|TRBJ2-3|18|TRBV4-1
CASSQLGPYSTRPDTQYF
TGCGCCAGCAGCCAATTAGGACCTTATTCTACCAGGCCAGATACGCAGTATTTT
>-|-|TRBJ1-2|13|TRBV20-1
CSARAGSNYGYTF
TGCAGTGCCCGTGCCGGGTCTAACTATGGCTACACCTTC
>TRBD1|-|TRBJ1-1|14|TRBV12-3/TRBV12-4
CASSRTGGLSEAFF
TGTGCCAGCAGTAGAACAGGGGGCTTGTCTGAAGCTTTCTTT
>-|few|TRBJ2-3|14|TRBV4-3
CASSQELLRDTQYF
TGCGCCAGCAGCCAAGAATTGCTTAGAGATACGCAGTATTTT
>-|many|TRBJ1-1|14|TRBV4-1
CASSQVGQRTEAFF
TGCGCCAGCAGCCAAGTGGGACAACGGACTGAAGCTTTCTTT
>-|few|TRBJ2-7|15|TRBV28
CASSLGLAASYEQYF
TGTGCCAGCAGTTTGGGACTCGCTGCTTCCTACGAGCAGTACTTC
>-|-|TRBJ2-2|15|TRBV9
CASSVGGANTGELFF
TGTGCCAGCAGCGTAGGCGGGGCGAACACCGGGGAGCTGTTTTTT
>TRBD1|-|TRBJ2-5|15|TRBV7-9
CASSFYRGREETQYF
TGTGCCAGCAGCTTTTACAGGGGCCGAGAAGAGACCCAGTACTTC
>TRBD1|-|TRBJ2-3|14|TRBV7-2
CASSLDRAADTQYF
TGTGCCAGCAGCCTCGACAGGGCTGCCGATACGCAGTATTTT
>-|many|TRBJ1-5|14|TRBV5-1
CASSLGGNNQPQHF
TGCGCCAGCAGCTTGGGCGGAAACAATCAGCCCCAGCATTTT
>-|-|TRBJ1-2|14|TRBV5-4
CASSFSGKNYGYTF
TGTGCCAGCAGCTTCTCTGGGAAGAACTATGGCTACACCTTC
>TRBD2|-|TRBJ2-5|14|TRBV7-2
CASSPQRGGETQYF
TGTGCCAGCAGCCCGCAGCGGGGTGGGGAGACCCAGTACTTC
>-|many|TRBJ1-3|14|TRBV20-1
CSASFAGSGNTIYF
TGCAGTGCTAGTTTTGCCGGGTCTGGAAACACCATATATTTT
>-|many|TRBJ1-2|13|TRBV5-5
CATSPGGVNGYTF
TGTGCCACCTCCCCAGGCGGGGTAAATGGCTACACCTTC
>-|-|TRBJ2-7|13|TRBV20-1
CSAEEDGSYEQYF
TGCAGTGCTGAAGAAGACGGCTCCTACGAGCAGTACTTC
>TRBD1|-|TRBJ1-2|17|TRBV7-2
CASSLRGTGGGVRSYTF
TGTGCCAGCAGCTTAAGGGGGACAGGCGGCGGGGTTCGAAGCTACACCTTC
>TRBD2|-|TRBJ2-1|15|TRBV7-2
CASSLLGLASDEQFF
TGTGCCAGCAGCTTATTGGGACTAGCAAGCGATGAGCAGTTCTTC
>TRBD2|few|TRBJ2-7|16|TRBV7-2
CASSLVPSGRAYEQYF
TGTGCCAGCAGCTTAGTGCCAAGCGGGAGGGCCTACGAGCAGTACTTC
>-|-|TRBJ1-1|14|TRBV5-1
CASSSGQDWGEAFF
TGCGCCAGCAGCTCCGGGCAGGATTGGGGTGAAGCTTTCTTT
>-|-|TRBJ2-7|16|TRBV5-1
CASSLDGRATHYEQYF
TGCGCCAGCAGCTTGGATGGGAGAGCCACCCACTACGAGCAGTACTTC
>-|few|TRBJ2-1|18|TRBV4-3
CASSLRGYRASSYNEQFF
TGCGCCAGCAGCCTCAGGGGTTACAGGGCGAGCTCCTACAATGAGCAGTTCTTC
>TRBD1|-|TRBJ2-7|14|TRBV12-3/TRBV12-4
CASSPPIRQGEQYF
TGTGCCAGCAGCCCCCCTATAAGACAGGGAGAGCAGTACTTC
>TRBD1|many|TRBJ2-1|19|TRBV6-2/TRBV6-3
CASSYRDRDHLNSYNEQFF
TGTGCCAGCAGTTACCGGGACAGGGATCACCTCAATTCCTACAATGAGCAGTTCTTC
>TRBD1|-|TRBJ2-7|16|TRBV20-1
CSARVPPGQGNHEQYF
TGCAGTGCTAGAGTCCCCCCGGGACAGGGGAACCACGAGCAGTACTTC
>-|-|TRBJ2-3|14|TRBV25-1
CASSEDSHTDTQYF
TGTGCCAGCAGCGAGGACAGCCACACAGATACGCAGTATTTT
>-|few|TRBJ2-7|15|TRBV9
CASSPIGGPSYEQYF
TGTGCCAGCAGCCCTATCGGGGGGCCCTCCTACGAGCAGTACTTC
>TRBD1|few|TRBJ1-5|20|TRBV12-5
CASGSKGQAPETNSNQPQHF
TGTGCTAGTGGTTCCAAGGGACAGGCCCCCGAAACAAATAGCAATCAGCCCCAGCATTTT
>-|few|TRBJ2-1|12|TRBV10-1
CASSEGLYEQFF
TGCGCCAGCAGTGAGGGTCTGTATGAGCAGTTCTTC
>-|-|TRBJ1-1|14|TRBV20-1
CSAGGQTMNTEAFF
TGCAGTGCGGGCGGGCAGACGATGAACACTGAAGCTTTCTTT
>-|-|TRBJ1-6|15|TRBV4-3
CASSQDRQDNSPLHF
TGCGCCAGCAGCCAAGATCGCCAGGATAATTCACCCCTCCACTTT
>-|once|TRBJ1-1|12|TRBV3-1
CASSHDLTEAFF
TGTGCCAGCAGCCACGACCTCACTGAAGCTTTCTTT
>-|few|TRBJ1-4|13|TRBV20-1
CSAARQGQEKLFF
TGCAGTGCCGCGCGGCAGGGTCAAGAAAAACTGTTTTTT
>-|few|TRBJ1-1|14|TRBV20-1
CSARVGRLNTEAFF
TGCAGTGCTAGAGTGGGTAGGCTGAACACTGAAGCTTTCTTT
>TRBD1|-|TRBJ2-6|17|TRBV20-1
CSAIGQGKASGANVLTF
TGCAGTGCTATAGGACAGGGAAAGGCGTCTGGGGCCAACGTCCTGACTTTC